These T cell receptor beta chains were read from a single sample in a study of T cell repertoires in cytomegalovirus infection. Their antigens are not known. TCRdb reprocessed the reads with MiXCR, giving one entry per CDR3 protein. This sample has about 890,000 distinct CDR3 sequences, with approximately 33% found just once. Source: cultured CD8+ T cells from PBMCs, taken from culture after CMV antigen stimulation. Receptors originate from a human donor in good health (CMV status not recorded). Some clones in this sample may be carry-over from other donors' samples. CDR3s include the opening cysteine and the closing phenylalanine or tryptophan. The order of the fields is D gene, clone size, J gene, V gene, CDR3 DNA, CDR3 protein. A D gene is named only where the DNA matches it firmly. The size entry is marked missing in some rows and otherwise reads once, few, many or a size class.

D gene: .; clone size: few; J gene: TRBJ1-4; V gene: TRBV7-9; CDR3 DNA: TGTGCCAGCAGCTTAGGATTATCGGGGGCGGATGAAAAACTGTTTTTT; CDR3 protein: CASSLGLSGADEKLFF
D gene: .; clone size: .; J gene: TRBJ2-1; V gene: TRBV20-1; CDR3 DNA: TGCAGTGCTAGAGATTCGGGGGCAAGGTACAATGAGCAGTTCTTC; CDR3 protein: CSARDSGARYNEQFF
D gene: .; clone size: few; J gene: TRBJ2-4; V gene: TRBV6-5; CDR3 DNA: TGTGCCAGCAGTTACAGCCCCCGCGAAGGGGCTTTAGCCAAAAACATTCAGTACTTC; CDR3 protein: CASSYSPREGALAKNIQYF
D gene: TRBD2; clone size: .; J gene: TRBJ2-1; V gene: TRBV4-2; CDR3 DNA: TGTGCCAGCAGCCACCGACTAGCGGGATTCTACAATGAGCAGTTCTTC; CDR3 protein: CASSHRLAGFYNEQFF
D gene: .; clone size: .; J gene: TRBJ1-1; V gene: TRBV25-1; CDR3 DNA: TGTGCCAGCAGTGAATGGCCAGGGGACCCAGCAGCTTTCTTT; CDR3 protein: CASSEWPGDPAAFF
D gene: TRBD1; clone size: .; J gene: TRBJ2-1; V gene: TRBV27; CDR3 DNA: TGTGCCAGCAGTTCCCTAACGACAGGGTGGATGGACAATGAGCAGTTCTTC; CDR3 protein: CASSSLTTGWMDNEQFF
D gene: TRBD1; clone size: .; J gene: TRBJ1-5; V gene: TRBV7-9; CDR3 DNA: TGTGCCAGCAGCTTAGAGGGGTATCTAGGGACAGGGTCCGGCAATCAGCCCCAGCATTTT; CDR3 protein: CASSLEGYLGTGSGNQPQHF
D gene: TRBD1; clone size: .; J gene: TRBJ1-6; V gene: TRBV6-2/TRBV6-3; CDR3 DNA: TGTGCCAGCGGACCGACAGGGGATAGTCCACCCCTCCACTTT; CDR3 protein: CASGPTGDSPPLHF
D gene: .; clone size: .; J gene: TRBJ1-5; V gene: TRBV6-1; CDR3 DNA: TGTGCCAGCAGTGTTCACCGGGACAGCAATCAGCCCCAGCATTTT; CDR3 protein: CASSVHRDSNQPQHF
D gene: .; clone size: few; J gene: TRBJ2-2; V gene: TRBV12-5; CDR3 DNA: TGTGCTAGTGAAGGACAACTAAAGAACACCGGGGAGCTGTTTTTT; CDR3 protein: CASEGQLKNTGELFF
D gene: .; clone size: .; J gene: TRBJ2-1; V gene: TRBV7-6; CDR3 DNA: TGTGCCAGCGGGGTGGCCAGCGGACTCTACAATGAGCAGTTCTTC; CDR3 protein: CASGVASGLYNEQFF
D gene: .; clone size: once; J gene: TRBJ1-3; V gene: TRBV11-2; CDR3 DNA: TGTGCCAGCAGCTTAGATCTGATGGGACAACGCTCTGGAAACACCATATATTTT; CDR3 protein: CASSLDLMGQRSGNTIYF
D gene: .; clone size: .; J gene: TRBJ2-2; V gene: TRBV29-1; CDR3 DNA: TGCAGCGTATCCAGGAACACCGGGGAGCTGTTTTTT; CDR3 protein: CSVSRNTGELFF
D gene: .; clone size: .; J gene: TRBJ2-1; V gene: TRBV6-4; CDR3 DNA: TGTGCCAGCAGTGACTCGAAACGGGGTAATGAGCAGTTCTTC; CDR3 protein: CASSDSKRGNEQFF